The 31 T cell receptor beta chains below come from one sample, sequenced in a study of graft-versus-host responses after intestinal transplantation. Using immunoSEQ multiplex PCR, the repertoire was profiled, and TCRdb retains in-frame clones only, with some absent. Of under 150,000 clones in the sample, about 92% were seen once. Antigen specificity for these receptors is unknown. The sample was unstimulated CD4+ T cells sorted from spleen or lymph node cells, taken before intestinal transplant. The receptors shown here come from a human donor who received an intestinal transplant.

The chain has TRBV5-6 and TRBJ1-2; 7 bases map to TRBD1. The ends lost 1 base at V and 5 bases at J; junction bases unmatched: 5. The germline CDR1 and CDR2 sequences are SGHDT and YYEEEE. CDR3 length: 14 residues. This chain's CDR3 is CASSLSTGLYGYTF. The CDR3 bases are TGTGCCAGCAGCTTGTCGACAGGGCTATATGGCTACACCTTC. The variable domain in full, completed from reference TRBV5-6 and TRBJ1-2, reads DAGVTQSPTHLIKTRGQQVTLRCSPKSGHDTVSWYQQALGQGPQFIFQYYEEEERQRGNFPDRFSGHQFPNYSSELNVNALLLGDSALYLCASSLSTGLYGYTFGSGTRLTVV.

This chain connects TRBV7-6 to TRBJ2-3; D is unresolved. V gave up 2 bases and J gave up 0 bases, with 9 bases separating them. This CDR3 is built from 15 residues. CDR1 SGHVS and CDR2 FNYEAQ come from the germline V gene. For the CDR3, the DNA is TGTGCCAGCAGCTTAATCGAGTTGAGCACAGATACGCAGTATTTT. It encodes CASSLIELSTDTQYF.

The V gene is TRBV7-2, the J gene TRBJ1-5; 9 bases align to TRBD1. CDR1 SGHTA and CDR2 FQGNSA come from the germline V gene. The CDR3 extends over 15 amino acids. V lost 1 base to trimming and J lost 5 bases; unmatched junction nucleotides: 3. In nucleotides, the CDR3 is TGTGCCAGCAGCTTAGATACAGGGGGCTATCAGCCCCAGCATTTT. Protein product: CASSLDTGGYQPQHF.

Remarks on this clone: The same CDR3 is also encoded by other DNA sequences in this sample. V gene TRBV5-5 combines with J gene TRBJ2-2; D is unresolved. The CDR3 has 14 residues. The V gene lost 0 bases and the J gene lost 0 bases, with 3 bases spanning the gap. Germline values: CDR1 SGHKS, CDR2 YYEKEE (reference sequence). The CDR3 DNA reads TGTGCCAGCAGCTTGGGACCGAACACCGGGGAGCTGTTTTTT. Translated, it gives CASSLGPNTGELFF.

In nucleotides, the CDR3 is TGTGCCAGCAGCTTATGGTGGACTAGCGGGGACACAGATACGCAGTATTTT. Translating it yields CASSLWWTSGDTDTQYF. This chain links TRBV7-9 with TRBJ2-3; 12 nucleotides agree with TRBD2. The CDR3 loop spans 17 amino acids. The V segment lost 2 bases and the J segment 2 bases; nucleotides outside the gene matches: 5. CDR1 and CDR2 from the germline V gene are SEHNR and FQNEAQ (reference sequence).

This clone was found once. The J gene is TRBJ1-1, the V gene TRBV7-2, with 10 bases lining up with TRBD1. CDR3 length: 16 amino acids. Germline V lookup: CDR1 SGHTA, CDR2 FQGNSA. Trimming cost V 5 bases and J 1 base; bases outside gene matches: 7. CDR3 coding DNA: TGTGCCAGCAGCCCGACAGGGGGCATCGGGAACACTGAAGCTTTCTTT. This sequence encodes CASSPTGGIGNTEAFF.

On this clone: Other nucleotide sequences from this sample produce the same CDR3. The chain recombines TRBV10-3 with TRBJ1-1, with 9 positions matching TRBD1. The CDR3 spans 14 residues. Germline V gene lookup returns CDR1 ENHRY and CDR2 SYGVKD. After removal of 0 bases from V and 4 bases from J, the junction contained 0 bases not matched to a gene. The CDR3, as DNA: TGTGCCATCAGTGAGTCGACAGGGGGCACTGAAGCTTTCTTT. Translated, it gives CAISESTGGTEAFF.

The CDR3 DNA reads TGTGCCAGCAGTGAAGTCGGCGCAGGGTTGGAAGGCTACACCTTC. Translation gives CASSEVGAGLEGYTF. The chain carries TRBV6-1 and TRBJ1-2; D perhaps matches TRBD1 (5 bases). CDR1 MNHNS and CDR2 SASEGT come from the germline V gene. Trimming left V 1 base short and J 8 bases short, with 17 bases between. The CDR3 contains 15 residues.

CDR3 coding DNA: TGTGCCAGCAGCGTAGGGGCCTCGAACACTGAAGCTTTCTTT. It is translated as CASSVGASNTEAFF. The gene calls are TRBV9 and TRBJ1-1; D is unresolved. V dropped 0 bases and J dropped 1 base, with 7 bases sitting between them. This CDR3 spans 14 amino acids. Germline lookup yields CDR1 SGDLS and CDR2 YYNGEE.

The chain carries TRBV4-1 and TRBJ2-5, with D possibly matching TRBD2 (6 bases). Trimming pared 0 bases from V and 3 bases from J, leaving 14 bases between. The germline gives CDR1 MGHRA, CDR2 YSYEKL. CDR3 length: 16 amino acids. CDR3 residues: CASSQEPPGLKETQYF. Here the CDR3 DNA reads TGCGCCAGCAGCCAAGAACCCCCGGGACTTAAAGAGACCCAGTACTTC.

V gene TRBV5-1 combines with J gene TRBJ2-3; 9 positions agree with TRBD1. Germline V gives CDR1 SGHRS, CDR2 YFSETQ. V lost 4 bases, J lost 5 bases, and 5 bases stayed unmatched. The CDR3 spans 14 residues. The CDR3 DNA reads TGCGCCAGCAGCCTCCGGGACAGGGTAGATACGCAGTATTTT. This codes for CASSLRDRVDTQYF.

This chain connects TRBV5-5 to TRBJ1-1; D unclear. The V end was cut by 4 bases, the J end by 5 bases, with 15 bases between. Germline V gene lookup returns CDR1 SGHKS and CDR2 YYEKEE (reference sequence). There are 14 residues in the CDR3. CDR3 sequence: CASSVTGSGTEAFF. The DNA of the CDR3 is TGTGCCAGCAGCGTGACCGGGAGCGGGACTGAAGCTTTCTTT. Full variable domain (outside the CDR3, taken from reference TRBV5-5 and TRBJ1-1): DAGVTQSPTHLIKTRGQQVTLRCSPISGHKSVSWYQQVLGQGPQFIFQYYEKEERGRGNFPDRFSARQFPNYSSELNVNALLLGDSALYLCASSVTGSGTEAFFGQGTRLTVV.

The CDR3 protein is CASGVTWGIGNEQFF. CDR3 sequence (DNA): TGTGCCAGCGGAGTTACGTGGGGGATCGGGAATGAGCAGTTCTTC. The V and J genes are TRBV6-5 and TRBJ2-1; either TRBD1 or TRBD2 may fit D (5 bases each). This CDR3 comprises 15 residues. V lost 8 bases to trimming and J lost 7 bases, with 21 bases between them. Germline-derived CDR1 and CDR2 are MNHEY and SVGAGI.

The rearrangement links TRBV16 to TRBJ1-2; D is undetermined. The CDR3 covers 14 residues. Trimming cost V 4 bases and J 8 bases, with 17 bases left between them. Germline CDR1 and CDR2: KGHSY and FQNENV. The CDR3 DNA reads TGTGCCAGCAGCCCACAAGAGGCCCGAAGGGGCTACACCTTC. This translates into CASSPQEARRGYTF.

The V call is TRBV9, the J call TRBJ2-5; D is undetermined. V was pared by 2 bases and J by 5 bases, with 13 bases between. Germline V CDR1 and CDR2: SGDLS, YYNGEE. This CDR3 has 14 residues. The CDR3 region has the DNA TGTGCCAGCAGCGTCGACGCCCAAGCGGAGACCCAGTACTTC. Amino acid sequence: CASSVDAQAETQYF.

The genes are TRBV19 and TRBJ2-2; D gene uncertain. The ends were cut back, 3 bases at V and 6 bases at J, with 17 bases in the middle. This CDR3 contains 16 residues. Germline CDR1 reads LNHDA; CDR2 reads SQIVND (reference sequence). CDR3 DNA: TGTGCCAGTAGTATTTTGGTGCCGAAGTACGCCGGGGAGCTGTTTTTT. This encodes CASSILVPKYAGELFF. Based on the CDR3 plus reference TRBV19 and TRBJ2-2, the full variable domain is DGGITQSPKYLFRKEGQNVTLSCEQNLNHDAMYWYRQDPGQGLRLIYYSQIVNDFQKGDIAEGYSVSREKKESFPLTVTSAQKNPTAFYLCASSILVPKYAGELFFGEGSRLTVL.

V is TRBV18 and J is TRBJ1-5; D is perhaps TRBD1 (6 bases). The germline CDR1 and CDR2 sequences are KGHSH and LQKENI. The V gene lost 6 bases and the J gene lost 7 bases, with 16 bases spanning the gap. The CDR3 contains 14 residues. This CDR3 reads CASSETGHIQPQHF. The CDR3 bases are TGTGCCAGCTCGGAAACGGGACATATCCAGCCCCAGCATTTT.

The chain employs TRBV11-3 and TRBJ2-6, with 7 bases fitting TRBD1. Germline V gene lookup returns CDR1 SGHNT and CDR2 YENEEA. The CDR3 is made up of 17 amino acids. J lost 0 bases, V lost 5 bases, and 7 bases had no gene match. CDR3 in amino acids: CASSTDRPGSGANVLTF. CDR3 nucleotides: TGTGCCAGCAGCACGGACAGGCCCGGCTCTGGGGCCAACGTCCTGACTTTC.

This chain connects TRBV4-1 to TRBJ2-7; TRBD2 is a possible D gene (7 bases). This CDR3 is built from 15 residues. Germline CDR1 is MGHRA and CDR2 is YSYEKL. Deletions cut 0 bases from V and 5 bases from J, with 14 bases between. The DNA of the CDR3 is TGCGCCAGCAGCCAAGAGACGGGGGGCCCCAACGAGCAGTACTTC. Encoded protein: CASSQETGGPNEQYF.

The CDR3 DNA is TGTGCCAGCAGCTTGAGAAGCGGGGCACAAGAGACCCAGTACTTC. It specifies CASSLRSGAQETQYF. This chain joins TRBV5-4 and TRBJ2-5; 7 bases map to TRBD2. Germline V gives CDR1 SGHNT, CDR2 YYREEE (reference sequence). The CDR3 loop spans 15 amino acids. Trimming at V came to 1 base and at J to 2 bases, leaving 5 bases not matched to a gene.

The genes are TRBV5-1 and TRBJ2-7, with D perhaps matching TRBD1 (5 bases). The CDR3 sequence is 14 residues long. Germline V gene sequence: CDR1 SGHRS, CDR2 YFSETQ. Trimming removed 3 bases at V and 3 bases at J, with 13 bases between. The CDR3 loop reads CASSSDTQLYEQYF. The DNA for the CDR3 is TGCGCCAGCAGCTCGGACACGCAACTCTACGAGCAGTACTTC. Based on the CDR3 plus reference TRBV5-1 and TRBJ2-7, the full variable domain is KAGVTQTPRYLIKTRGQQVTLSCSPISGHRSVSWYQQTPGQGLQFLFEYFSETQRNKGNFPGRFSGRQFSNSRSEMNVSTLELGDSALYLCASSSDTQLYEQYFGPGTRLTVT.

The chain links TRBV2 to TRBJ2-7; D is unclear. This CDR3 spans 15 amino acids. V was cut by 2 bases and J by 6 bases, with 17 bases left in between. Germline V gene lookup returns CDR1 SNHLY and CDR2 FYNNEI. CDR3 residues: CASSELGFLSGEQYF. In DNA, the CDR3 is TGTGCCAGCAGTGAATTAGGGTTCCTTTCTGGCGAGCAGTACTTC.

The CDR3 nucleotides are TGTGCCAGCAGCTTCCCCCGTTTAGGACAGGGGCCATACGAGCAGTACTTC. Translation gives CASSFPRLGQGPYEQYF. The chain has TRBV12-1 and TRBJ2-7; the table assigns TRBD1, which was not confirmed against the DNA. TRBV12-1 is flagged as a pseudogene. This CDR3 comprises 17 residues.

The chain has TRBV5-1 and TRBJ1-2; TRBD1 might be the D (6 bases). Germline values: CDR1 SGHRS, CDR2 YFSETQ. CDR3 length: 13 residues. Trimming took 2 bases from V and 5 from J, leaving 10 bases between them. CDR3 in amino acids: CASSLYREYGYTF. Written as DNA, the CDR3 is TGCGCCAGCAGCTTATACAGGGAATATGGCTACACCTTC.

J is TRBJ2-7 and V is TRBV18; D unclear. The V gene lost 3 bases and the J gene lost 6 bases, with 15 bases spanning the gap. The CDR3 is made up of 14 amino acids. Germline loops: CDR1 KGHSH, CDR2 LQKENI. The CDR3 protein is CASSPVLGSGEQYF. Here the CDR3 DNA reads TGTGCCAGCTCACCCGTTCTGGGTTCAGGCGAGCAGTACTTC. The full variable domain, completed using reference TRBV18 and TRBJ2-7, is NAGVMQNPRHLVRRRGQEARLRCSPMKGHSHVYWYRQLPEEGLKFMVYLQKENIIDESGMPKERFSAEFPKEGPSILRIQQVVRGDSAAYFCASSPVLGSGEQYFGPGTRLTVT.

The chain uses TRBV25-1 and TRBJ1-1, with D tentatively TRBD1 (6 bases). Trimming cost V 5 bases and J 1 base, with 17 bases left between them. CDR3 length: 16 residues. In germline, CDR1 is MGHDK, CDR2 SYGVNS. The CDR3 sequence: CASSSIRTGANTEAFF. DNA of the CDR3: TGTGCCAGCAGTTCGATCCGCACGGGGGCGAACACTGAAGCTTTCTTT.

This sequence joins TRBV18 and TRBJ2-3, with D perhaps assigned TRBD1 or TRBD2 (5 bases each). V was pared by 3 bases and J by 0 bases, with 10 bases between. Germline loops: CDR1 KGHSH, CDR2 LQKENI. CDR3 length: 15 amino acids. CDR3 residues: CASSPNRDSTDTQYF. The CDR3 nucleotides read TGTGCCAGCTCACCCAACCGGGACAGCACAGATACGCAGTATTTT.

The CDR3 region has the DNA TGTGCCAGCAGCTCGGACAGGGCCTCTGGAAACACCATATATTTT. This sequence encodes CASSSDRASGNTIYF. The chain couples TRBV7-9 to TRBJ1-3; 8 bases map to TRBD1. This CDR3 is built from 15 residues. With 4 bases clipped from V and 0 bases from J, the junction kept 2 bases outside the gene matches. The V gene's germline CDR1 is SEHNR and CDR2 FQNEAQ (reference sequence).

The chain employs TRBV4-1 and TRBJ1-3; D unresolved. CDR1 and CDR2 from the germline V gene are MGHRA and YSYEKL. CDR3 length: 17 residues. Trimming took off 1 base at V and 0 bases at J, with 13 bases between the two ends. CDR3 DNA: TGCGCCAGCAGCCAAGGGACTACAGTTTCCTCTGGAAACACCATATATTTT. Its translation: CASSQGTTVSSGNTIYF.

The genes are TRBV7-8 and TRBJ2-3, with a possible D match to TRBD2 (6 bases). Trimming removed 1 base from V and 5 bases from J, with 7 bases in between. CDR3 length: 13 amino acids. Germline values: CDR1 SGHVS, CDR2 FQNEAQ. CDR3 DNA: TGTGCCAGCAGCTTAGGGCGGGGAGATACGCAGTATTTT. Amino acids: CASSLGRGDTQYF.

This clone was seen more than once but under ten times. V and J are TRBV6-5 and TRBJ1-1; 9 nucleotides align to TRBD1. The CDR3 sequence is 14 residues long. Germline-derived CDR1 and CDR2 are MNHEY and SVGAGI. V lost 6 bases, J lost 1 base, and 3 bases stayed unmatched. Here the CDR3 DNA reads TGTGCCAGCAGGCGGGGACAGGGGAACACTGAAGCTTTCTTT. This codes for CASRRGQGNTEAFF.